This TCR beta chain was recovered during a study of T cells in Graves' hyperthyroidism and ophthalmopathy. Diagnosis relied on clinical symptoms, serum thyroxine and TRAb, thyroid ultrasound and orbital computed tomography. Study-wide results and limits: Most expanded thyroid clonotypes above 0.001 also appeared in blood.

With respect to this clonotype: Its antigen is not identified.

This CDR3 spans 13 amino acids. V shed 0 bases and J shed 7 bases, with 7 bases lying between them. Germline V lookup: CDR1 SGHDT, CDR2 YYEEEE. Amplified regions were TCR beta CDR3 sequences from RNA transcripts. First-round RT-PCR with HTBI primers amplified the TCR CDR3 region. A single record per CDR3 protein comes from TCRdb applying MiXCR to the multiplex PCR reads. The table has hundreds of thousands of distinct CDR3 sequences, 15% seen once. Sequenced sample: blood. The clonotype comes from a woman aged 25-40 years with Graves' hyperthyroidism. The chain joins TRBV5-6 to TRBJ1-4; D is unclear. CDR3 in DNA: TGTGCCAGCAGCTTGGGGGGAGCTGAAAAACTGTTTTTT. Protein sequence: CASSLGGAEKLFF. Using reference TRBV5-6 and TRBJ1-4 for the parts outside the CDR3, the full variable domain is DAGVTQSPTHLIKTRGQQVTLRCSPKSGHDTVSWYQQALGQGPQFIFQYYEEEERQRGNFPDRFSGHQFPNYSSELNVNALLLGDSALYLCASSLGGAEKLFFGSGTQLSVL.